Given below is one T cell receptor (beta chain) in context. Its antigen is unidentified. V was clipped by 2 bases and J by 3 bases; unmatched bases: 2. Germline CDR1 and CDR2: SGHTA and FQGNSA. This CDR3 comprises 16 residues. This sample was included in a study of cytomegalovirus exposure and HLA in healthy donors. General study findings and limits: As a later analysis showed, a missense DCLRE1C variant was linked to trimming of TCR beta V- and J-genes. A later analysis linked more than 15,000 TCR beta sequences to HLA alleles at 0.05 false discovery rate.

With 60 Vbeta and 13 Jbeta primers, the PCR was carried out. Using immunoSEQ multiplex PCR, the repertoire was profiled, and TCRdb retains in-frame clones only, with some absent. The data contain tens of thousands of clones, 78% of them seen just once; the ten biggest clones take up around 2.5%. The source is a male donor in good health and CMV-seropositive. Sample: PBMCs. The chain links TRBV7-2 to TRBJ2-3, with 13 bases that match TRBD2. CDR3 nucleotide sequence: TGTGCCAGCAGCTTAAGACTAGCGGGGGGTACAGATACGCAGTATTTT. This codes for CASSLRLAGGTDTQYF.